Listed below are T cell receptor beta chains from one sample, sequenced in a study of T cells in Graves' hyperthyroidism and ophthalmopathy. TCRdb recomputed calls from the multiplex PCR reads with MiXCR, one row per CDR3 protein. The sample contains approximately 400,000 distinct CDR3 sequences, roughly 19% of which appear only once. The sequencing sample was made of blood. These receptors were obtained from a woman aged 18-29 years with Graves' hyperthyroidism. Both conserved end residues are part of each CDR3. A D gene is named only where the DNA matches it firmly. Expanded clones are given a class, and other clones once, few, many or no size at all.

>TRBV6-5|TRBJ1-2|NA|many
TGTGCCAGCAGTTACCTTGGGGGCACCGACTATGGCTACACCTTC
CASSYLGGTDYGYTF
>TRBV20-1|TRBJ2-7|NA|NA
TGCAGTGCCAGCAGGGAGAGTTCCTACGAGCAGTACTTC
CSASRESSYEQYF
>TRBV10-3|TRBJ1-3|TRBD1|NA
TGTGCCATCAGGAAGGGACAGGGAGACGGAAACACCATATATTTT
CAIRKGQGDGNTIYF
>TRBV6-4|TRBJ1-1|NA|many
TGTGCCAGCAGTGACGGGGGAGGAGGGACTGAAGCTTTCTTT
CASSDGGGGTEAFF
>TRBV12-3/TRBV12-4|TRBJ1-2|NA|many
TGTGCCAGCAGTTATTCGACCGGGGGAGATCCCTATGGCTACACCTTC
CASSYSTGGDPYGYTF
>TRBV13|TRBJ2-7|NA|many
TGTGCCAGCAGCCCCGGACCCGACGAGAGCTACGAGCAGTACTTC
CASSPGPDESYEQYF
>TRBV11-2|TRBJ1-1|NA|NA
TGTGCCAGCAGCTTCCTCCCAGGGAAGGGAATGATCACTGAAGCTTTCTTT
CASSFLPGKGMITEAFF
>TRBV28|TRBJ2-2|TRBD2|once
TGTGCCAGCAGTTTGGCTGGGCCCGGGACTAGCGGGGGACACACCGGGGAGCTGTTTTTT
CASSLAGPGTSGGHTGELFF
>TRBV6-4|TRBJ1-1|NA|many
TGTGCCAGCAGTGCCAACATGAACACTGAAGCTTTCTTT
CASSANMNTEAFF
>TRBV12-3/TRBV12-4|TRBJ1-6|NA|NA
TGTGCCAGCAGTTTGGGGGGAGGCTCACCCCTCCACTTT
CASSLGGGSPLHF
>TRBV2|TRBJ2-3|TRBD2|few
TGTGCCAGCAGGATACTAGCGAGCACAGATACGCAGTATTTT
CASRILASTDTQYF
>TRBV6-5|TRBJ1-2|NA|NA
TGTGCCAGCAGTTCATTAACGCAAGCTGCCTATGGCTACACCTTC
CASSSLTQAAYGYTF
>TRBV5-1|TRBJ1-2|TRBD1|many
TGCGCCAGCAGCCCGAGGACAGGGGGCGATGGCTACACCTTC
CASSPRTGGDGYTF
>TRBV20-1|TRBJ2-2|TRBD1|few
TGCAGTGCTAGATACCCGGGACAGGGGAACACCGGGGAGCTGTTTTTT
CSARYPGQGNTGELFF
>TRBV19|TRBJ2-5|NA|few
TGTGCCAGTAGCAGGGACAAGGAGACCCAGTACTTC
CASSRDKETQYF
>TRBV5-1|TRBJ2-2|NA|few
TGCGCCAGCAGCTTGGGAGCCGGGGGCAACACCGGGGAGCTGTTTTTT
CASSLGAGGNTGELFF
>TRBV11-2|TRBJ1-2|NA|many
TGTGCCAGCAGCCCATCGGGGACTAACTATGGCTACACCTTC
CASSPSGTNYGYTF
>TRBV11-3|TRBJ2-5|NA|many
TGTGCCAGCAGCTTAGATAGGGAGACGGAGACCCAGTACTTC
CASSLDRETETQYF
>TRBV6-4|TRBJ1-1|NA|many
TGTGCCAGCAGTCACAGGGCCAACACTGAAGCTTTCTTT
CASSHRANTEAFF
>TRBV10-3|TRBJ2-5|TRBD2|many
TGTGCCATCAGGTCGGGTCAGCGGGGTCTACAAGAGACCCAGTACTTC
CAIRSGQRGLQETQYF
>TRBV9|TRBJ1-1|NA|many
TGTGCCAGCATCGTGACGTGGAACACTGAAGCTTTCTTT
CASIVTWNTEAFF
>TRBV29-1|TRBJ1-1|NA|many
TGCAGCGTTGACAGGGACACTGAAGCTTTCTTT
CSVDRDTEAFF
>TRBV28|TRBJ2-7|TRBD1|NA
TGTGCCAGCAGCCCTCGACAGGGCAACTACGAGCAGTACTTC
CASSPRQGNYEQYF
>TRBV24-1|TRBJ2-5|NA|NA
TGTGCCACCAGTGATTTGCAATTTGGGGGGCGAGAGACCCAGTACTTC
CATSDLQFGGRETQYF
>TRBV7-8|TRBJ1-1|TRBD1|many
TGTGCCAGCTTAGGGGGCAGCCGTAACACTGAAGCTTTCTTT
CASLGGSRNTEAFF
>TRBV3-1|TRBJ2-7|NA|few
TGTGCCAGCAGCCATGCGATTCGAGCATCCGAGCAGTACTTC
CASSHAIRASEQYF
>TRBV5-1|TRBJ1-1|TRBD1|many
TGTGCCAGCAGCTTGGCGACAGGGGGCTGGACTGAAGCTTTCTTT
CASSLATGGWTEAFF
>TRBV27|TRBJ1-2|NA|many
TGTGCCAGCACCCCGGGGCCCGCAGGTAGCTATGGCTACACCTTC
CASTPGPAGSYGYTF
>TRBV6-5|TRBJ2-7|NA|few
TGTGCCAGCAGTTACTTGAGCGGGCCCTTTGGGTACGAGCAGTACTTC
CASSYLSGPFGYEQYF
>TRBV12-3/TRBV12-4|TRBJ1-1|TRBD1|many
TGTGCCAGCAGTCCCGGACAGGGTAGCACTGAAGCTTTCTTT
CASSPGQGSTEAFF
>TRBV6-1|TRBJ2-7|NA|NA
TGTGCCACCGCAGGCCAACCGTACGAGCAGTACTTC
CATAGQPYEQYF
>TRBV6-1|TRBJ2-2|NA|NA
TGTGCCAGCCAGACGGGCAACACCGGGGAGCTGTTTTTT
CASQTGNTGELFF
>TRBV11-2|TRBJ1-1|NA|many
TGTGCCAGCAGCCCCAACTACGGGACCCATGAAGCTTTCTTT
CASSPNYGTHEAFF
>TRBV30|TRBJ2-7|NA|NA
TGTGCCTGGAGTCCCCTAAGGGAGGATATCTACGAGCAGTACTTC
CAWSPLREDIYEQYF
>TRBV11-2|TRBJ2-7|NA|many
TGTGCCAGCAGCCCTTGGACTGGGGACGAGCAGTACTTC
CASSPWTGDEQYF
>TRBV20-1|TRBJ1-1|NA|many
TGCAGTGCTAGAGAAGACAGTCCCACTGAAGCTTTCTTT
CSAREDSPTEAFF
>TRBV2|TRBJ1-1|NA|many
TGTGCCAGCAGTACCCCGGCGGGGGATGTAGCTGAAGCTTTCTTT
CASSTPAGDVAEAFF
>TRBV9|TRBJ1-2|NA|many
TGTGCCAGCAGCGCCTACAAGGGCGGCTACACCTTC
CASSAYKGGYTF
>TRBV12-3/TRBV12-4|TRBJ1-2|NA|many
TGTGCCAGCAGTTTAGCGGCAGGGGCTAGTGGCTACACCTTC
CASSLAAGASGYTF
>TRBV4-1|TRBJ1-2|NA|many
TGCGCCAGCAGCCAAGACCAGCTTAACTATGGCTACACCTTC
CASSQDQLNYGYTF